This is a list of T cell receptor beta chains from one sample in a study of long-term antiretroviral therapy in people with HIV. TCRdb's table, derived via immunoSEQ multiplex PCR, lists solely in-frame clones and lacks some. The profile shows around 13,000 clones, around 77% of them singletons. Sample: unsorted PBMCs, taken 0.5 years before starting antiretroviral therapy. These receptors were taken from a middle-aged woman with HIV. The CDR3 runs from the conserved cysteine through the conserved F or W. D genes are given only for firm matches. Not all rows give a size; the values are once, few, many and, for expanded clones, a class.

d_gene	abundance	v_gene	j_gene	CDR3nt	CDR3aa
-	-	TRBV4-1	TRBJ2-6	TGCGCCAGCAGCCAAGAGTACGGGGCCTTCTCTGGGGCCAACGTCCTGACTTTC	CASSQEYGAFSGANVLTF
-	-	TRBV6-5	TRBJ1-4	TGTGCCAGTCTTGACGGATTTAATGAAAAACTGTTTTTT	CASLDGFNEKLFF
TRBD2	-	TRBV5-6	TRBJ2-1	TGTGCCAGCAGCGGGGGGGTACCACTAGCGGGGAGTTTATACAATGAGCAGTTCTTC	CASSGGVPLAGSLYNEQFF
-	-	TRBV11-2	TRBJ2-7	TGTGCCAGCAGCCGCTCCTACGAGCAGTACTTC	CASSRSYEQYF
TRBD1	-	TRBV6-6	TRBJ1-6	TGTGCCAGCACGCTGAAGGGGGCCGGATCACCCCTCCACTTT	CASTLKGAGSPLHF
TRBD1	once	TRBV2	TRBJ1-2	TGTGCCAGCAGTGAGACAGGGAACGGGCCTCGCACCTTC	CASSETGNGPRTF
-	few	TRBV9	TRBJ2-1	TGTGCCAGCAGCGTCGGGACTGGTTGGGGGAATGAGCAGTTCTTC	CASSVGTGWGNEQFF
-	few	TRBV7-9	TRBJ1-1	TGTGCCAGCAGCTTGGAGGCGAACACTGAAGCTTTCTTT	CASSLEANTEAFF
-	-	TRBV20-1	TRBJ2-5	TGCAGTGCTAGAGACAGGGAGACCCAGTACTTC	CSARDRETQYF
-	-	TRBV5-6	TRBJ2-2	TGTGCCAGCAGCCCCAACACCCACACCGGGGAGCTGTTTTTT	CASSPNTHTGELFF
TRBD1	-	TRBV4-3	TRBJ2-7	TGCGCCAGCAGCCAAGGCCGGACAGGCCCCTACGAGCAGTACTTC	CASSQGRTGPYEQYF
-	-	TRBV14	TRBJ2-5	TGTGCCAGCAGCCGACTGTACCAAGAGACCCAGTACTTC	CASSRLYQETQYF
-	-	TRBV6-5	TRBJ2-7	TGTGCCAGCAGTTATCGCTCAGGACCCGGGGGACAGTACTTC	CASSYRSGPGGQYF
TRBD1	-	TRBV7-9	TRBJ1-2	TGTGCCAGCAGCTTAGAACCGGGACAGTGGGACTATGGCTACACCTTC	CASSLEPGQWDYGYTF
TRBD2	-	TRBV4-1	TRBJ2-5	TGCGCCAGCAGCCAGGTAGCGGGAGGGTTGATGGCAGAGACCCAGTACTTC	CASSQVAGGLMAETQYF
TRBD2	once	TRBV4-3	TRBJ2-5	TGCGCCAGCAGCCAAGTACTCGGGAGGCAGGAGACCCAGTACTTC	CASSQVLGRQETQYF